This is a list of T cell receptor beta chains from one sample in a study of T-cell memory formation after mild COVID-19. TCRdb reprocessed the 5' RACE reads with MiXCR, giving one entry per CDR3 protein. Among 110,000 to 150,000 distinct CDR3 sequences listed, less than 25% were seen once. The sequenced material came from PBMCs or a T cell subset sorted from them (not recorded which). These TCRs come from an adult woman who had mild COVID-19 (a few samples of this study predate the infection). Cell type and time point are not known. Each CDR3 is given with its conserved first and last residue. A D gene is named only where the DNA matches it firmly.

d_call: NA; j_call: TRBJ2-3; v_call: TRBV7-6; cdr3_aa: CASSLDPGTQYF
d_call: NA; j_call: TRBJ2-3; v_call: TRBV9; cdr3_aa: CASSVWGRPTDTQYF
d_call: TRBD2; j_call: TRBJ2-2; v_call: TRBV20-1; cdr3_aa: CSAKMRGGYTGELFF
d_call: NA; j_call: TRBJ1-1; v_call: TRBV5-1; cdr3_aa: CASSLADQVGTEAFF
d_call: NA; j_call: TRBJ2-2; v_call: TRBV4-1; cdr3_aa: CASSQEGLGPGELFF
d_call: TRBD1; j_call: TRBJ1-4; v_call: TRBV12-3/TRBV12-4; cdr3_aa: CASSSPGDRVSEKLFF
d_call: TRBD1; j_call: TRBJ1-1; v_call: TRBV29-1; cdr3_aa: CSVEGQGLTEAFF
d_call: NA; j_call: TRBJ2-3; v_call: TRBV7-6; cdr3_aa: CASSSPPTGVGTDTQYF
d_call: TRBD1; j_call: TRBJ1-5; v_call: TRBV5-1; cdr3_aa: CASSPGTGRDQPQHF
d_call: NA; j_call: TRBJ2-7; v_call: TRBV19; cdr3_aa: CASSPGQISSYEQYF
d_call: NA; j_call: TRBJ2-1; v_call: TRBV12-3/TRBV12-4; cdr3_aa: CASSTTDYNEQFF
d_call: NA; j_call: TRBJ2-3; v_call: TRBV20-1; cdr3_aa: CSARQGTDTQYF
d_call: TRBD2; j_call: TRBJ2-3; v_call: TRBV19; cdr3_aa: CASSNPEGMRLAGTDTQYF
d_call: NA; j_call: TRBJ2-3; v_call: TRBV7-8; cdr3_aa: CASSTPPGLLF
d_call: NA; j_call: TRBJ2-3; v_call: TRBV7-8; cdr3_aa: CASSTSTDTQYF
d_call: TRBD2; j_call: TRBJ2-1; v_call: TRBV7-9; cdr3_aa: CASSFLASGHNEQFF
d_call: NA; j_call: TRBJ2-7; v_call: TRBV5-1; cdr3_aa: CASSHLAKVHLLKSTSSKGYF